This T cell receptor (beta chain) was documented in a study of T-cell memory formation after mild COVID-19. TCRdb ran MiXCR on the 5' RACE reads and lists one entry per CDR3 protein. The data contain about half a million distinct CDR3 sequences, 15% to 20% of them singletons. This CDR3 region has 15 residues. V gave up 5 bases and J gave up 9 bases; unmatched junction bases: 13. The V gene's germline CDR1 is DFQATT and CDR2 SNEGSKA (reference sequence). Whole-study results and caveats: Some responding clones appeared in pre-infection memory, suggesting cross-reactive memory joined.

A remark on this clonotype: Antigen unknown.

This receptor was identified in an adult woman who had mild COVID-19 (a few samples of this study predate the infection). Cell type and time point are not known. The chain links TRBV20-1 to TRBJ2-1; TRBD2 matches at 10 bases. Sample: PBMCs or a T cell subset sorted from them (not recorded which). The CDR3 is CSAPQRLAGGGEQFF. The CDR3 DNA reads TGCAGTGCTCCGCAACGACTAGCGGGTGGAGGTGAGCAGTTCTTC.